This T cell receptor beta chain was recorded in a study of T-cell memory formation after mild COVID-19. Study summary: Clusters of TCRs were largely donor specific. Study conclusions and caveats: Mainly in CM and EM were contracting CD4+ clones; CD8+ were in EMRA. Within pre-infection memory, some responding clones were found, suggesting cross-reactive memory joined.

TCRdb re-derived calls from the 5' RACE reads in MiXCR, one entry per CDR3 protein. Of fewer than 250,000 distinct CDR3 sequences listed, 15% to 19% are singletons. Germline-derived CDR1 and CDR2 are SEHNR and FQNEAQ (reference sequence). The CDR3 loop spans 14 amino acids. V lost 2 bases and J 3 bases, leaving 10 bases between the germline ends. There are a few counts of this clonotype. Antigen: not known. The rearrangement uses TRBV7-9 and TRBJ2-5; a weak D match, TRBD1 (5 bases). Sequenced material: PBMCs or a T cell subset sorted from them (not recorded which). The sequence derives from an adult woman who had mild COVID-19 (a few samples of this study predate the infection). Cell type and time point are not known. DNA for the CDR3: TGTGCCAGCAGCTTAACTACAGGAAAAGAGACCCAGTACTTC. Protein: CASSLTTGKETQYF.